This T cell receptor (beta chain) was recorded in a study of blood T cell repertoires in COVID-19. Study details: Whether acute or convalescent, the COVID-19 samples came from the United States, Italy and Spain.

CDR1 is MNHEY, CDR2 SMNVEV, per germline (reference sequence). Trimming removed 6 bases at V and 7 bases at J, with 18 bases between. CDR3 length: 14 amino acids. Produced via immunoSEQ multiplex PCR; TCRdb's table is partial and in-frame only. The sample has some 160,000 clones; about 83% are singletons. The source of this sequence is a human donor in a cohort sampled during active COVID-19. The chain links TRBV27 to TRBJ1-2; the D is unclear. Sequencing was done on a sample of peripheral blood. The CDR3 nucleotides are TGTGCCAGCAGCGTGGTCGGGGAAAAAGCTGGCTACACCTTC. Translation gives CASSVVGEKAGYTF.